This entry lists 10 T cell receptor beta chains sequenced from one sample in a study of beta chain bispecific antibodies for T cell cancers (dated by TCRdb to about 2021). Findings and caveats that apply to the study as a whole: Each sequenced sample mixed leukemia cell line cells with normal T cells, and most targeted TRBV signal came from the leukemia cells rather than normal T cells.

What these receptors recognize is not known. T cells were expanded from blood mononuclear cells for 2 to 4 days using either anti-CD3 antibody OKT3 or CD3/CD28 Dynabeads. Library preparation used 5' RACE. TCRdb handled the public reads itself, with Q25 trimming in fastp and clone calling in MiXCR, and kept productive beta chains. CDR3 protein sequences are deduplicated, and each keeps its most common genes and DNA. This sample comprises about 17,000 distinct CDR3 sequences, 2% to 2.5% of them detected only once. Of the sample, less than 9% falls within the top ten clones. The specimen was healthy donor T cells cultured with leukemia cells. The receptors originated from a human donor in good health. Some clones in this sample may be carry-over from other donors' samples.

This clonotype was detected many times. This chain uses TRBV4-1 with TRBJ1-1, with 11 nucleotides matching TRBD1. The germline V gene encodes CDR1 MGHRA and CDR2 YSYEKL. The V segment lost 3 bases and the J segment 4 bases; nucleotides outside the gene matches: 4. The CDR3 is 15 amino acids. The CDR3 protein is CASSQEDRGRTEAFF. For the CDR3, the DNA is TGCGCCAGCAGCCAGGAGGACAGGGGGCGCACTGAAGCTTTCTTT.

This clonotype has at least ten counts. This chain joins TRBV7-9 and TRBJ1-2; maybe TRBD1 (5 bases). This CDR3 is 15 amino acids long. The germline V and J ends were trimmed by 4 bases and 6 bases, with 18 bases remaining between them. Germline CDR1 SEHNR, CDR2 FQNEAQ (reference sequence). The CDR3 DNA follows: TGTGCCAGCAGCTATTCGACGCAGGGTGATCATGGCTACACCTTC. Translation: CASSYSTQGDHGYTF. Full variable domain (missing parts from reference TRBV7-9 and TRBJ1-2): DTGVSQNPRHKITKRGQNVTFRCDPISEHNRLYWYRQTLGQGPEFLTYFQNEAQLEKSRLLSDRFSAERPKGSFSTLEIQRTEQGDSAMYLCASSYSTQGDHGYTFGSGTRLTVV.

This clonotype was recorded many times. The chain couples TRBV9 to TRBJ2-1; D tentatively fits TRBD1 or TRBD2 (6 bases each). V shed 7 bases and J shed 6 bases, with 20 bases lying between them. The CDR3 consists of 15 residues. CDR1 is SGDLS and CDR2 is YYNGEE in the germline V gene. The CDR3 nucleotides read TGTGCCAGCGCGATCGGGGGCTTTCTCTCCAATGAGCAGTTCTTC. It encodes CASAIGGFLSNEQFF.

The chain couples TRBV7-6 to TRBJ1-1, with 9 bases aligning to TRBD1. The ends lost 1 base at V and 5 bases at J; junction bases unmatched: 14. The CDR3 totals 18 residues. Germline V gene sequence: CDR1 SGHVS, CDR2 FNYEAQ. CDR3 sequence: CASSLGEGQGGGRTEAFF. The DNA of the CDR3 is TGTGCCAGCAGCTTAGGGGAGGGACAGGGAGGAGGACGGACTGAAGCTTTCTTT.

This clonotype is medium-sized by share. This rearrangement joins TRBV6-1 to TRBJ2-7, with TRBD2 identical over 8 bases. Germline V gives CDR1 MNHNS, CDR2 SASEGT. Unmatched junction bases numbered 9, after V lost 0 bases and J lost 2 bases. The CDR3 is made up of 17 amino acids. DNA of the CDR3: TGTGCCAGCAGTGAAGCGCTTCAGCGGGGGCTTACCTACGAGCAGTACTTC. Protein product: CASSEALQRGLTYEQYF.

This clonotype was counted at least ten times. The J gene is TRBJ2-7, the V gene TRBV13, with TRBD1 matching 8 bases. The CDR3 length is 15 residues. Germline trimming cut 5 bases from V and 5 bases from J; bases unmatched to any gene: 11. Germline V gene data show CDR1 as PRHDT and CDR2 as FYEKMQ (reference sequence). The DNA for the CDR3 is TGTGCCAGCAGCCCCACAGGGACAGGAATCGACGAGCAGTACTTC. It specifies CASSPTGTGIDEQYF.

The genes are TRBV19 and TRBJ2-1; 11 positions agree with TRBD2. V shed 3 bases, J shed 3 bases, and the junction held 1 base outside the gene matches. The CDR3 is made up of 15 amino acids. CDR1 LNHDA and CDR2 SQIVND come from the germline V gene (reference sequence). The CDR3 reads CASSIGLAGYNEQFF. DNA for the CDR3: TGTGCCAGTAGTATCGGACTAGCGGGCTACAATGAGCAGTTCTTC. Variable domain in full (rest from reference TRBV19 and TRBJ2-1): DGGITQSPKYLFRKEGQNVTLSCEQNLNHDAMYWYRQDPGQGLRLIYYSQIVNDFQKGDIAEGYSVSREKKESFPLTVTSAQKNPTAFYLCASSIGLAGYNEQFFGPGTRLTVL.

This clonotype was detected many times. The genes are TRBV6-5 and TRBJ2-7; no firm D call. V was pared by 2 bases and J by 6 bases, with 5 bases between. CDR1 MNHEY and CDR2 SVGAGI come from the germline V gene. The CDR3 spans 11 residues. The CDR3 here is CASSYGVEQYF. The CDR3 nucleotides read TGTGCCAGCAGTTACGGGGTCGAGCAGTACTTC.

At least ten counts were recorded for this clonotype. The CDR3 here is CASSLGTRGTDTQYF. CDR3 in DNA: TGCGCCAGCAGCTTGGGGACCCGGGGCACAGATACGCAGTATTTT. This chain joins TRBV5-1 and TRBJ2-3, with D hard to call. The CDR3 contains 15 residues. Per the germline V gene, CDR1 is SGHRS and CDR2 is YFSETQ. V lost 0 bases and J lost 1, with 9 bases in between.

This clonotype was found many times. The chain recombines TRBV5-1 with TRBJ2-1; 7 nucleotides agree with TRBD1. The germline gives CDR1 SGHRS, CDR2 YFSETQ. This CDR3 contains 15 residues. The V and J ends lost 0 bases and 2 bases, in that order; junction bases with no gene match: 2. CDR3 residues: CASSLVGGAYNEQFF. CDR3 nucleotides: TGCGCCAGCAGCTTGGTAGGGGGCGCCTACAATGAGCAGTTCTTC.